The 27 T cell receptor beta chains presented below share a single source sample, sequenced in a study of shared T cell receptors in the human thymus. TCRdb's copy holds only in-frame clones and misses some; the assay was immunoSEQ multiplex PCR. The repertoire consists of hundreds of thousands of clones, with around 87% occurring once and the leading ten covering approximately 0.0097%. The same specimen was also included in a second study, on human thymus T cells.

Specimen: thymocytes. These receptors were taken from a boy less than two years old with a congenital heart defect.

This chain's CDR3 is CAWSPPGRGESTDTQYF. CDR3 bases: TGTGCCTGGAGTCCTCCGGGGCGCGGGGAGAGCACAGATACGCAGTATTTT. J is TRBJ2-3 and V is TRBV30; D is perhaps TRBD2 (6 bases). This CDR3 region has 17 residues. Looked up from germline, CDR1 is GTSNPN and CDR2 is SVGIG (reference sequence). V lost 2 bases and J lost 0, with 18 bases in between.

Concerning this clone: One junction end disagrees with the germline gene, perhaps due to a read error. This chain connects TRBV11-2 to TRBJ2-7; perhaps TRBD2 as D (6 bases). Per the germline V gene, CDR1 is SGHAT and CDR2 is FQNNGV. The CDR3 contains 12 residues. The CDR3 here is CASSSTTSPLNF. The CDR3 coding sequence is TGTGCCAGCAGCTCGACGACTAGTCCACTCAACTTC.

The genes are TRBV7-6 and TRBJ2-5, with TRBD2 matching over 13 bases. The CDR3 totals 16 residues. Trimming removed 4 bases from V and 1 base from J; junction bases left unmatched: 3. Germline lookup yields CDR1 SGHVS and CDR2 FNYEAQ. CDR3 protein: CASSSGLAGTQETQYF. The CDR3 coding sequence is TGTGCCAGCAGCTCGGGACTAGCGGGGACCCAAGAGACCCAGTACTTC.

This rearrangement joins TRBV13 to TRBJ2-1, with 7 bases aligning to TRBD2. The germline gives CDR1 PRHDT, CDR2 FYEKMQ (reference sequence). CDR3 size: 15 residues. The V segment lost 1 base and the J segment 6 bases; nucleotides outside the gene matches: 6. Here the CDR3 reads CASSLVGGPVNEQFF. The CDR3 nucleotides read TGTGCCAGCAGCTTAGTGGGAGGGCCAGTCAATGAGCAGTTCTTC.

The rearrangement joins TRBV30 to TRBJ1-6; 9 nucleotides line up with TRBD1. The CDR3 has 18 amino acids. CDR1 and CDR2 (germline): GTSNPN, SVGIG (reference sequence). With 2 bases clipped from V and 4 bases from J, the junction kept 12 bases outside the gene matches. Here the CDR3 reads CAWSPYRGQGPYNSPLHF. The CDR3 DNA sequence: TGTGCCTGGAGTCCCTACCGGGGACAGGGACCTTATAATTCACCCCTCCACTTT.

V gene TRBV15 combines with J gene TRBJ2-1, with 7 bases matching TRBD2. The CDR3 extends over 15 amino acids. Germline lookup yields CDR1 LNHNV and CDR2 YYDKDF (reference sequence). J gave up 4 bases and V 8 bases, and 11 bases lay outside the gene matches. The CDR3 sequence is CATCYRLAEYNEQFF. The CDR3 DNA is TGTGCCACCTGCTACCGACTAGCAGAATACAATGAGCAGTTCTTC.

The chain uses TRBV28 and TRBJ2-7; TRBD1 matches 9 bases. The V gene's germline CDR1 is MDHEN and CDR2 SYDVKM. The V gene end was trimmed by 3 bases and the J gene end by 3 bases; junction bases not matched to a gene: 12. This CDR3 has 17 amino acids. Here the CDR3 reads CASSFNASGQGFYEQYF. As DNA, the CDR3 is TGTGCCAGCAGTTTTAACGCCTCGGGACAGGGATTCTACGAGCAGTACTTC.

This clone was picked up one time. The chain uses TRBV4-2 and TRBJ2-1; 9 bases map to TRBD1. After removal of 0 bases from V and 4 bases from J, the junction contained 13 bases not matched to a gene. The germline gives CDR1 LGHNA, CDR2 YNFKEQ. The CDR3 length is 19 residues. CDR3 region: CASSQEAPPTGGFYNEQFF. CDR3 sequence (DNA): TGTGCCAGCAGCCAAGAGGCCCCTCCAACAGGGGGCTTTTACAATGAGCAGTTCTTC.

The chain couples TRBV28 to TRBJ2-3; 9 nucleotides agree with TRBD2. After removal of 6 bases from V and 4 bases from J, the junction contained 11 bases not matched to a gene. There are 16 residues in the CDR3. Germline CDR1 MDHEN, CDR2 SYDVKM. CDR3 DNA: TGTGCCAGCAGATTGCGGGGGGGCCCCCCGGCAGATACGCAGTATTTT. Protein product: CASRLRGGPPADTQYF.

The rearrangement links TRBV6-1 to TRBJ1-1; a possible D gene is TRBD1 (6 bases). Per germline, CDR1 MNHNS and CDR2 SASEGT. This CDR3 comprises 15 residues. Trimming left V 4 bases short and J 5 bases short, with 17 bases between. The CDR3 DNA follows: TGTGCCAGCAGTGCCTACAGGGATGTAGGGACTGAAGCTTTCTTT. It is translated as CASSAYRDVGTEAFF.

Here the CDR3 DNA reads TGTGCCAGTAGTCAAGACAGGGGCTCTAGCACAGATACGCAGTATTTT. Amino acid sequence: CASSQDRGSSTDTQYF. This sequence joins TRBV19 and TRBJ2-3, with 8 positions matching TRBD1. The CDR3 extends over 16 amino acids. Per germline, CDR1 LNHDA and CDR2 SQIVND (reference sequence). V shed 5 bases, J shed 0 bases, and the junction held 7 bases outside the gene matches.

The CDR3 nucleotides read TGTGCCAGCAGCCACCTAGCGGGAGGTTCCCAAGAGACCCAGTACTTC. Amino acid sequence: CASSHLAGGSQETQYF. The gene calls are TRBV5-4 and TRBJ2-5; 11 nucleotides agree with TRBD2. The CDR3 consists of 16 residues. Germline trimming cut 4 bases from V and 1 base from J; bases unmatched to any gene: 6. Germline assignment: CDR1 SGHNT and CDR2 YYREEE (reference sequence). The full variable domain, with the rest looked up from reference TRBV5-4 and TRBJ2-5, is ETGVTQSPTHLIKTRGQQVTLRCSSQSGHNTVSWYQQALGQGPQFIFQYYREEENGRGNFPPRFSGLQFPNYSSELNVNALELDDSALYLCASSHLAGGSQETQYFGPGTRLLVL.

This sequence joins TRBV4-1 and TRBJ1-2; D is ambiguous. Germline V lookup: CDR1 MGHRA, CDR2 YSYEKL. The CDR3 loop spans 14 amino acids. V was trimmed by 4 bases and J by 8 bases, leaving 17 bases between them. The CDR3 loop reads CASSLEETDWGYTF. In DNA, the CDR3 is TGCGCCAGCAGCCTCGAAGAGACGGACTGGGGCTACACCTTC.

Only one count was recorded for this clone. The chain carries TRBV7-9 and TRBJ2-7; TRBD2 matches 11 bases. The CDR3 extends over 16 amino acids. From germline, CDR1 is SEHNR and CDR2 FQNEAQ (reference sequence). V lost 0 bases to trimming and J lost 5 bases; unmatched junction nucleotides: 6. The DNA of the CDR3 is TGTGCCAGCAGCTTAGCCGGACTAGCGGGTATCGACGAGCAGTACTTC. Protein product: CASSLAGLAGIDEQYF.

The chain carries TRBV27 and TRBJ1-6; D is perhaps TRBD1 (6 bases). The CDR3 has 15 residues. Germline assignment: CDR1 MNHEY and CDR2 SMNVEV (reference sequence). V gave up 7 bases and J gave up 7 bases, with 17 bases separating them. The CDR3 DNA follows: TGTGCCAGCACCGTAGGGGGTCCCCCAAATTCACCCCTCCACTTT. Translation gives CASTVGGPPNSPLHF.

The chain couples TRBV30 to TRBJ1-6; maybe TRBD1 (5 bases). In germline, CDR1 is GTSNPN, CDR2 SVGIG (reference sequence). There are 15 residues in the CDR3. Between the trimmed V and J ends, which lost 3 bases and 7 bases, there was a span of 16 bases. The CDR3 DNA reads as TGTGCCTGGAGCTTACCAGGGTATCCCAATTCACCCCTCCACTTT. It translates to CAWSLPGYPNSPLHF.

This chain connects TRBV4-1 to TRBJ2-7, with D tentatively TRBD1 (5 bases). V shed 1 base and J shed 6 bases, with 7 bases lying between them. CDR1 is MGHRA and CDR2 is YSYEKL in the germline V gene. The CDR3 spans 12 residues. The CDR3 sequence: CASSQGGREQYF. CDR3 sequence (DNA): TGCGCCAGCAGCCAAGGGGGCCGCGAGCAGTACTTC.

This clone was seen more than once but under ten times. V and J are TRBV5-1 and TRBJ1-1, with TRBD1 matching over 8 bases. This CDR3 is 12 amino acids long. The junction had 2 bases not matched to a gene; V was cut back by 3 bases and J by 7 bases. CDR1 is SGHRS and CDR2 is YFSETQ in the germline V gene. CDR3 loop: CASSSDRDEAFF. The CDR3 DNA sequence: TGCGCCAGCAGCTCGGACAGGGATGAAGCTTTCTTT.

The chain couples TRBV28 to TRBJ2-7, with D perhaps matching TRBD1 (5 bases). This CDR3 has 14 residues. Germline CDR1 is MDHEN and CDR2 is SYDVKM. Trimming stripped 4 bases from V and 3 bases from J, with 13 bases between. This CDR3 reads CASSSRGTHYEQYF. The CDR3 DNA is TGTGCCAGCAGTTCTAGGGGTACCCACTACGAGCAGTACTTC.

The chain has TRBV7-8 and TRBJ2-7; TRBD1 is a possible D gene (6 bases). This CDR3 spans 15 amino acids. With 5 bases removed from V and 3 bases from J, the gap between germline ends came to 17 bases. CDR1 and CDR2 (germline): SGHVS, FQNEAQ. CDR3 loop: CASSAHRQADYEQYF. The CDR3 coding sequence is TGTGCCAGCAGCGCCCACAGACAGGCTGACTACGAGCAGTACTTC.

The rearrangement uses TRBV5-1 and TRBJ1-4, with 12 nucleotides matching TRBD1. This CDR3 contains 18 residues. Germline CDR1 SGHRS, CDR2 YFSETQ. V gave up 3 bases and J gave up 3 bases; unmatched junction bases: 9. For the CDR3, the DNA is TGCGCCAGCAGCTCCGGGACAGGGGGCCCAAAATCTAATGAAAAACTGTTTTTT. Protein product: CASSSGTGGPKSNEKLFF.

V usage is TRBV5-4 and J usage is TRBJ2-5, with D possibly being TRBD1 (6 bases). Trimming stripped 3 bases from V and 5 bases from J, with 11 bases between. Germline CDR1 is SGHNT and CDR2 is YYREEE (reference sequence). The CDR3 is 13 amino acids. CDR3 sequence reads: CASSSQGAETQYF. The DNA for the CDR3 is TGTGCCAGCAGCTCACAGGGAGCGGAGACCCAGTACTTC.

As regards this clone: In the same sample, other DNA sequences code for this CDR3. The chain carries TRBV27 and TRBJ2-3, with D uncertain. The V end lost 2 bases, the J end lost 1 base, and 7 bases lay between the germline ends. Germline-derived CDR1 and CDR2 are MNHEY and SMNVEV (reference sequence). The CDR3 consists of 14 residues. The CDR3 region has the DNA TGTGCCAGCAGTTTACGGCAGGGCACAGATACGCAGTATTTT. As protein: CASSLRQGTDTQYF.

The rearrangement links TRBV5-1 to TRBJ2-7; a possible D gene is TRBD2 (6 bases). V was clipped by 0 bases and J by 1 base, with 11 bases between them. This CDR3 spans 15 amino acids. The germline V gene encodes CDR1 SGHRS and CDR2 YFSETQ. In nucleotides, the CDR3 is TGCGCCAGCAGCTTGGGGGGGGAGCTTTCCTACGAGCAGTACTTC. Protein: CASSLGGELSYEQYF. Together with reference TRBV5-1 and TRBJ2-7, the CDR3 gives the full variable domain: KAGVTQTPRYLIKTRGQQVTLSCSPISGHRSVSWYQQTPGQGLQFLFEYFSETQRNKGNFPGRFSGRQFSNSRSEMNVSTLELGDSALYLCASSLGGELSYEQYFGPGTRLTVT.

This clone was recorded once. V gene TRBV6-5 combines with J gene TRBJ2-6; D may be TRBD1 (6 bases). This CDR3 contains 15 residues. From germline, CDR1 is MNHEY and CDR2 SVGAGI. V shed 4 bases and J shed 2 bases, with 9 bases lying between them. The DNA for the CDR3 is TGTGCCAGCAGTTCCACAGGGCCTGGGGCCAACGTCCTGACTTTC. Encoded protein: CASSSTGPGANVLTF.

The CDR3 DNA follows: TGTGCCAGCAGTTTGCATGGAGGGATGCCGAACACCGGGGAGCTGTTTTTT. Its protein product is CASSLHGGMPNTGELFF. The rearrangement uses TRBV28 and TRBJ2-2; D might be TRBD2 (6 bases). Trimming left V 3 bases short and J 0 bases short, with 14 bases between. Germline V CDR1 and CDR2: MDHEN, SYDVKM. This CDR3 contains 17 residues.

The chain carries TRBV27 and TRBJ2-7; no firm D call. Deletions cut 6 bases from V and 2 bases from J, with 11 bases between. Germline CDR1 and CDR2: MNHEY and SMNVEV (reference sequence). There are 13 residues in the CDR3. The CDR3 spells CASSPQVPYEQYF. CDR3 in DNA: TGTGCCAGCAGCCCCCAGGTCCCCTACGAGCAGTACTTC.